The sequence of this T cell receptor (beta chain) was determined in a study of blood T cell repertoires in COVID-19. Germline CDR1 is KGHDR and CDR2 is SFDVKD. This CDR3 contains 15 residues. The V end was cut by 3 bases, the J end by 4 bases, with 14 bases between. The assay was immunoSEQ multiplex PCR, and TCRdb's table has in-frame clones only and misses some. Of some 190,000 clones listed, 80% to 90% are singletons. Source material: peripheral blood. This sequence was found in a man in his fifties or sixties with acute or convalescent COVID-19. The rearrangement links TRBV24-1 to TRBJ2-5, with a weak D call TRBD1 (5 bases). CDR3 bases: TGTGCCACCAGTGATCCCAGGGTGCCGGGAGAGACCCAGTACTTC. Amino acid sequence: CATSDPRVPGETQYF.